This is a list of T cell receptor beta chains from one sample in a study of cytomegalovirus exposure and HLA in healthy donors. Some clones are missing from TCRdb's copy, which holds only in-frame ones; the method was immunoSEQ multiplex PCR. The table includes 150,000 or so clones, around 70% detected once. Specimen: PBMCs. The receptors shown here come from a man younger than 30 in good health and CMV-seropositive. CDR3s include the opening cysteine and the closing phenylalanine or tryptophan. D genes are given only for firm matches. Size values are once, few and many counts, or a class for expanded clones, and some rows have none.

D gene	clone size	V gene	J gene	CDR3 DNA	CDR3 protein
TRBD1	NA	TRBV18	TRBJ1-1	TGTGCCAGCTCACCAAGAGGACAGGCACACATGAACACTGAAGCTTTCTTT	CASSPRGQAHMNTEAFF
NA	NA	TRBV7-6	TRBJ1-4	TGTGCCAGCAGCTCGAACTCAGGGGTAGCTAATGAAAAACTGTTTTTT	CASSSNSGVANEKLFF
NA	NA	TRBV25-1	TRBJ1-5	TGTGCCAGCAGTGACAGGGGAAGCAATCAGCCCCAGCATTTT	CASSDRGSNQPQHF
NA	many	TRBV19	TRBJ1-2	TGTGCCAGTAGTAAAAGTCGGGGGAACTATGGCTACACCTTC	CASSKSRGNYGYTF
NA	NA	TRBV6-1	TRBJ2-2	TGTGCCAGCAGTGTGGAAGGAGAGAACACCGGGGAGCTGTTTTTT	CASSVEGENTGELFF
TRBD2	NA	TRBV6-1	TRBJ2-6	TGTGCCAGCAGTGATCGAAGCGGGGGCCCTGGGGCCAACGTCCTGACTTTC	CASSDRSGGPGANVLTF
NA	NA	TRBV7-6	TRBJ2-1	TGTGCCAGCAGCACCTCACAGGGAAACGAGCAGTTCTTC	CASSTSQGNEQFF
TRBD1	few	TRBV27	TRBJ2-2	TGTGCCAGCGGATCTTTGACAGGGGTAAACACCGGGGAGCTGTTTTTT	CASGSLTGVNTGELFF
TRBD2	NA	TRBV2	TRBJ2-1	TGTGCCAGCAGTGAACCTCGGGTAGCGGGGAACGATGAGCAGTTCTTC	CASSEPRVAGNDEQFF
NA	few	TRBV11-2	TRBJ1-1	TGTGCCAGCAGCTTAGCAGGGATGGGGTACACTGAAGCTTTCTTT	CASSLAGMGYTEAFF
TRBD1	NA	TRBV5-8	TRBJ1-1	TGTGCCAGCAGCCCATTTCCGGGACAGAAAGCTTTCTTT	CASSPFPGQKAFF
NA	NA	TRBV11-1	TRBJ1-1	TGTGCCAGCAGCCGTTCTGGACTCATGAACACTGAAGCTTTCTTT	CASSRSGLMNTEAFF
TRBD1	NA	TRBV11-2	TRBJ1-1	TGTGCCAGCAGCCCCGGGACAGTAGGGGAAGCTTTCTTT	CASSPGTVGEAFF
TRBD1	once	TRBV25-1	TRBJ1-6	TGTGCCAGCAGTGGGGACAGGGGGGATTCACCCCTCCACTTT	CASSGDRGDSPLHF
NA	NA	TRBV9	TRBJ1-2	TGTGCCAGCAGCACCCCCACAGGGAACTATGGCTACACCTTC	CASSTPTGNYGYTF
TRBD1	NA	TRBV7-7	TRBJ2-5	TGTGCTAGCAGCTCCCGGGACAGGGGGCCGGAAGAGACCCAGTACTTC	CASSSRDRGPEETQYF
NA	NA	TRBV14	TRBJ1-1	TGTGCCAGCAGCCAAGGCCTTGGCAGGGGCGCTTTCTTT	CASSQGLGRGAFF